This TCR beta chain was identified in a study of cytomegalovirus exposure and HLA in healthy donors. Study conclusions and caveats: The classifier reportedly diagnosed cytomegalovirus status with high specificity and sensitivity.

Germline CDR1 and CDR2: SGHVS and FQNEAQ. The CDR3 spans 16 residues. Trimming removed 1 base at V and 2 bases at J, with 12 bases between. As for this clone: Its specificity is unknown.

PCR used 60 Vbeta primers and 13 Jbeta primers. Clones were read by immunoSEQ multiplex PCR, and TCRdb kept only the in-frame ones, dropping some. Of 150,000 or so clones listed, around 72% are singletons. Material for sequencing was PBMCs. The chain couples TRBV7-8 to TRBJ1-5; D not resolved. The origin of this receptor is a female donor in good health and CMV-seronegative. This CDR3 is CASSLVVTSGNQPQHF. In DNA, the CDR3 is TGTGCCAGCAGCTTAGTGGTCACCTCAGGCAATCAGCCCCAGCATTTT.